The clone carrying this TCR beta chain was picked up a small number of times. This record belongs to a study of blood T cells in healthy people across ages. Germline CDR1 and CDR2: SEHNR and FQNEAQ (reference sequence). There are 12 residues in the CDR3. Trimming took 5 bases from V and 6 from J, leaving 11 bases between them. The authors ran a second PCR of 7 to 11 cycles using a sample-barcoded 5' primer and a J-beta primer mix. TCRdb re-derived calls from the 5' RACE reads in MiXCR, one entry per CDR3 protein. The sample includes about 1.4 million distinct CDR3 sequences, approximately 63% seen only once; the top ten take about 6.7%. Ten milliliters of peripheral blood were drawn from each donor into EDTA-treated tubes.

The specimen sequenced was blood. The clonotype originates from a man younger than 35 in good health. The gene calls are TRBV7-9 and TRBJ2-7, with D possibly being TRBD2 (5 bases). In nucleotides, the CDR3 is TGTGCCAGCAGCCCCTCGAGGGTCGAGCAGTACTTC. Translated: CASSPSRVEQYF.